This T cell receptor beta chain was sequenced during a study of cytomegalovirus exposure and HLA in healthy donors. Overall study findings and caveats: TCR beta sequences reportedly predicted most subjects' HLA-A and HLA-B alleles accurately. Most sequenced TCRs were rare (though some public TCRs occurred in many donors).

Primers: 60 Vbeta forward and 13 Jbeta reverse. Sequencing was performed with immunoSEQ multiplex PCR; in TCRdb, only in-frame clones are kept and a portion is missing. Of about 100,000 clones listed, approximately 80% were seen once; the top ten hold about 4.3%. Regarding this clone: Its antigen is not identified.

Losses at the gene ends were 4 bases for V and 2 bases for J; bases not matched to a gene: 8. The CDR3 loop spans 16 amino acids. The germline CDR1 and CDR2 sequences are LNHNV and YYDKDF (reference sequence). The sample was PBMCs. The rearrangement joins TRBV15 to TRBJ2-3, with 8 bases that match TRBD2. The source is a male donor in good health and CMV-seronegative. Written as DNA, the CDR3 is TGTGCCACCAGCACGAGGACTAGCTTATCCACAGATACGCAGTATTTT. It specifies CATSTRTSLSTDTQYF.